This T cell receptor (beta chain) was documented in a study of cytomegalovirus exposure and HLA in healthy donors. The wider study: Most genotyped donors, over 70% of roughly 400, had Caucasian-associated genetic ancestry. Points from the study as a whole: Reports indicated that the classifier achieved high specificity and sensitivity in diagnosing cytomegalovirus status. The study recorded more than 150 TCR beta chains that were cytomegalovirus-associated.

V dropped 8 bases and J dropped 3 bases, with 16 bases sitting between them. CDR1 is MDHEN, CDR2 SYDVKM, per germline. The CDR3 length is 14 residues. Note on this clone: Its antigen is undetermined.

The PCR made use of 60 Vbeta and 13 Jbeta primers. The method was immunoSEQ multiplex PCR; TCRdb's version includes in-frame clones alone and lacks a portion of them. The repertoire consists of over 200,000 clones, with 60% to 80% occurring once and the leading ten covering over 1.5%. The V and J genes are TRBV28 and TRBJ1-2; no clear D. Sequenced: PBMCs. This TCR came from a male donor in good health and CMV-seronegative. The CDR3 DNA sequence: TGTGCCAGCGCTAGACGAAATATATACTATGGCTACACCTTC. This sequence encodes CASARRNIYYGYTF.